This T cell receptor beta chain was sequenced for a study of blood T cell repertoires in COVID-19. CDR1 and CDR2 (germline): SGHRS, YFSETQ. The CDR3 contains 15 residues. Trimming took 1 base from V and 0 from J, leaving 10 bases between them. Clones were read by immunoSEQ multiplex PCR, and TCRdb kept only the in-frame ones, dropping some. The data show around 160,000 clones, around 81% seen once. The chain combines TRBV5-1 with TRBJ2-5; a possible D gene is TRBD2 (5 bases). The sample taken for sequencing was peripheral blood. The source is a man aged 55 to 69 with active or convalescent COVID-19. CDR3 DNA: TGCGCCAGCAGCTTGTTTGCGGGCCACCAAGAGACCCAGTACTTC. Its protein product is CASSLFAGHQETQYF.